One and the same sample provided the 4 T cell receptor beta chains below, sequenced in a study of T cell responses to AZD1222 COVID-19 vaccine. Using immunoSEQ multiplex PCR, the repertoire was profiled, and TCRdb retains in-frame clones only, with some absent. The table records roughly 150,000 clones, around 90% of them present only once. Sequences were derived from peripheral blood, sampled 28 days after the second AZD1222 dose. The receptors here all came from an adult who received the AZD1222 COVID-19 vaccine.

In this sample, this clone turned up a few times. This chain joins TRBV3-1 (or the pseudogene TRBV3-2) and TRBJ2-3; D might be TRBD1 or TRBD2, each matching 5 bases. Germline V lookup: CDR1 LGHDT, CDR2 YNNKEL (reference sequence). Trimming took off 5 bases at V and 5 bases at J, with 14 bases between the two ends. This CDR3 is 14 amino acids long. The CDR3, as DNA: TGTGCCAGCAGCTCCCGGGACCCCGAAGATACGCAGTATTTT. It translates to CASSSRDPEDTQYF.

The CDR3 reads CASSATGGPYNEQFF. The CDR3 DNA is TGCGCCAGCAGCGCTACGGGGGGCCCTTACAATGAGCAGTTCTTC. The chain joins TRBV5-1 to TRBJ2-1, with a weak D call TRBD2 (7 bases). Germline V lookup: CDR1 SGHRS, CDR2 YFSETQ. This CDR3 spans 15 amino acids. V lost 4 bases and J 4 bases, leaving 15 bases between the germline ends. The full variable domain, rest sourced from reference TRBV5-1 and TRBJ2-1, is KAGVTQTPRYLIKTRGQQVTLSCSPISGHRSVSWYQQTPGQGLQFLFEYFSETQRNKGNFPGRFSGRQFSNSRSEMNVSTLELGDSALYLCASSATGGPYNEQFFGPGTRLTVL.

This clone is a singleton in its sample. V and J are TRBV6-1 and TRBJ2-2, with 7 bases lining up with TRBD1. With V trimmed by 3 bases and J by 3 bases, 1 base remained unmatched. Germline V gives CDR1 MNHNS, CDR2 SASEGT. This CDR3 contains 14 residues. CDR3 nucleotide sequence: TGTGCCAGCAGTGACACAGGGGACACCGGGGAGCTGTTTTTT. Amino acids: CASSDTGDTGELFF.

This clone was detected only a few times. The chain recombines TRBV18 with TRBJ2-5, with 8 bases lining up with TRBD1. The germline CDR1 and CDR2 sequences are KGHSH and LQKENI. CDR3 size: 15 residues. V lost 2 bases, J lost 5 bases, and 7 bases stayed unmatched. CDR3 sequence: CASSPGRGPSETQYF. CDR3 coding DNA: TGTGCCAGCTCACCAGGCAGGGGGCCGTCGGAGACCCAGTACTTC.